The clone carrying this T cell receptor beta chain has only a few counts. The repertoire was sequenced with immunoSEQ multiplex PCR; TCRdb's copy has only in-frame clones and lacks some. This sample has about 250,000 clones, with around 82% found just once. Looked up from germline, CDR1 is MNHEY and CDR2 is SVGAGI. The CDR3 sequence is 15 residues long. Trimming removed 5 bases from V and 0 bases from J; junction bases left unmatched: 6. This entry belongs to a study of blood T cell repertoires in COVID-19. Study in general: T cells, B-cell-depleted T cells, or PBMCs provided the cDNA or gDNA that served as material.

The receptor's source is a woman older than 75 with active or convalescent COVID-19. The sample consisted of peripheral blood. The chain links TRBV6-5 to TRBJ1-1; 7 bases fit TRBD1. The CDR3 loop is CASSPGQIMNTEAFF. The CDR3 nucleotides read TGTGCCAGCAGTCCGGGACAGATCATGAACACTGAAGCTTTCTTT.